Listed below are T cell receptor beta chains from one sample, sequenced in a study of somatic mutations in cytotoxic T cells in rheumatoid arthritis. Sequencing used immunoSEQ multiplex PCR; TCRdb keeps in-frame clones, though not all of them. The table records 25,000 to 30,000 clones, roughly 86% of them present only once. What was sequenced was CD8+ T cells sorted from blood. These receptors originate from an adult with rheumatoid arthritis. The CDR3 runs from the conserved cysteine through the conserved F or W. A D gene is named only where the DNA matches it firmly. Clone size is stated in some rows and not others, as once, few, many or a class when expanded.

J	V	size	D	CDR3	DNA
TRBJ2-3	TRBV7-9	once	TRBD1	CASSPVRGQDDYTQYF	TGTGCCAGCAGCCCCGTGAGGGGACAGGATGATTATACGCAGTATTTT
TRBJ2-7	TRBV7-9	few	-	CASSLALQETQYF	TGTGCCAGCAGCTTAGCTCTGCAGGAGACGCAGTACTTC
TRBJ1-5	TRBV5-8	-	-	CASSYVGSNQPQHF	TGTGCCAGCAGCTACGTGGGGTCCAATCAGCCCCAGCATTTT
TRBJ2-7	TRBV2	-	-	CASSEGRYSYEQYF	TGTGCCAGCAGTGAGGGACGGTACTCCTACGAGCAGTACTTC
TRBJ2-2	TRBV4-2	-	-	CASSGSTVAGELFF	TGTGCCAGCAGCGGGTCGACGGTGGCCGGGGAGCTGTTTTTT
TRBJ1-2	TRBV27	once	TRBD1	CASSFWDSRFWDGYTF	TGTGCCAGCAGTTTTTGGGACAGCCGCTTTTGGGATGGCTACACCTTC
TRBJ1-5	TRBV7-9	-	-	CASSSGGTNQPQHF	TGTGCCAGCAGCTCCGGCGGCACTAATCAGCCCCAGCATTTT
TRBJ1-2	TRBV4-1	-	-	CASSQDVTDTNYGYTF	TGCGCCAGCAGCCAAGACGTGACCGACACTAACTATGGCTACACCTTC
TRBJ2-7	TRBV13	once	-	CASSSLKGGVPEQYF	TGTGCCAGCAGCTCGTTAAAAGGGGGAGTTCCCGAGCAGTACTTC
TRBJ2-7	TRBV7-9	once	-	CASSTDTNYEQYF	TGTGCCAGCAGCACGGACACGAACTACGAGCAGTACTTC
TRBJ2-5	TRBV27	-	TRBD2	CASSPYTLAGGQETQYF	TGTGCCAGCAGTCCTTACACCCTAGCGGGGGGGCAAGAGACCCAGTACTTC
TRBJ2-7	TRBV29-1	-	-	CSVEPTEAEPYEQYF	TGCAGCGTTGAGCCCACTGAAGCGGAGCCCTACGAGCAGTACTTC
TRBJ2-4	TRBV28	-	TRBD2	CASIKREAKNIQYF	TGTGCCAGCATCAAGCGGGAAGCCAAAAACATTCAGTACTTC
TRBJ2-6	TRBV10-3	-	-	CAIIGDLGANVLTF	TGTGCCATCATTGGGGACCTTGGGGCCAACGTCCTGACTTTC
TRBJ2-5	TRBV6-6	-	TRBD2	CASRLSGAPQETQYF	TGTGCCAGCAGACTTAGCGGGGCCCCACAAGAGACCCAGTACTTC
TRBJ2-1	TRBV30	-	-	CACRDVSSYNEQFF	TGTGCCTGTCGGGACGTGAGCTCCTACAATGAGCAGTTCTTC
TRBJ2-5	TRBV7-3	-	-	CASSLANQETQYF	TGTGCCAGCAGCTTGGCCAACCAAGAGACCCAGTACTTC
TRBJ1-2	TRBV19	few	-	CASRQNLEGYTF	TGTGCCAGTAGGCAAAACCTCGAAGGCTACACCTTC
TRBJ2-7	TRBV4-3	-	TRBD1	CASSQEGQGAYEQYF	TGCGCCAGCAGCCAAGAGGGGCAGGGGGCGTACGAGCAGTACTTC
TRBJ1-3	TRBV2	-	-	CASNTGYYSGNTIYF	TGTGCCAGCAACACAGGGTACTACTCTGGAAACACCATATATTTT
TRBJ1-2	TRBV7-9	-	-	CASSLAGPLGGYTF	TGTGCCAGCAGCTTAGCTGGACCCTTGGGGGGCTACACCTTC
TRBJ2-7	TRBV28	-	-	CASAPSDYEQYF	TGTGCCAGCGCTCCGTCGGACTACGAGCAGTACTTC
TRBJ2-7	TRBV11-1	-	TRBD1	CASSLLGQGADEQYF	TGTGCCAGCAGCTTACTCGGACAGGGGGCGGACGAGCAGTACTTC
TRBJ2-1	TRBV29-1	-	TRBD2	CSVVTGTSGESSYNEQFF	TGCAGCGTGGTAACCGGGACTAGCGGGGAGAGCTCCTACAATGAGCAGTTCTTC
TRBJ1-5	TRBV28	-	TRBD1	CASSPQGVSQPQHF	TGTGCCAGCAGTCCCCAGGGGGTAAGCCAGCCCCAGCATTTT
TRBJ2-2	TRBV25-1	-	TRBD2	CASSEWGSGMGDTGELFF	TGTGCCAGCAGTGAATGGGGTAGCGGGATGGGGGACACCGGGGAGCTGTTTTTT
TRBJ1-3	TRBV4-3	-	TRBD1	CASSQDQTGLKGNTIYF	TGCGCCAGCAGCCAAGATCAGACAGGGCTGAAGGGAAACACCATATATTTT
TRBJ2-3	TRBV27	-	-	CASSSVADSTDTQYF	TGTGCCAGCAGTTCAGTAGCGGATAGCACAGATACGCAGTATTTT
TRBJ2-3	TRBV29-1	-	-	CSVSPSEGGSTDTQYF	TGCAGCGTCTCTCCTTCCGAGGGTGGGAGTACAGATACGCAGTATTTT
TRBJ1-5	TRBV19	-	-	CASSSGDQPQHF	TGTGCCAGTAGTAGTGGGGATCAGCCCCAGCATTTT
TRBJ2-7	TRBV5-5	-	TRBD1	CASRPPGQHSYEQYF	TGTGCCAGCAGACCACCGGGACAGCATTCCTACGAGCAGTACTTC